This T cell receptor beta chain was recorded in a study of blood T cell repertoires in COVID-19. Study details: PBMCs, B-cell-depleted T cells, or T cells provided the cDNA or gDNA that made up the material.

The CDR3 spans 17 residues. Germline values: CDR1 GTSNPN, CDR2 SVGIG (reference sequence). Trimming cost V 0 bases and J 6 bases; bases outside gene matches: 16. As originally analysed: It was from reference gene primer amplification that nucleated cell counts were estimated. Method: immunoSEQ multiplex PCR; TCRdb's copy keeps in-frame clones and lacks some. The V and J calls and clone size come from that table; D and trimming were worked out from the DNA. The sample yields around 200,000 clones, around 80% seen once. The sample comprised peripheral blood. The V gene is TRBV30, the J gene TRBJ2-7, with 8 positions matching TRBD2. The origin of this receptor is a human donor in a cohort sampled during active COVID-19. The CDR3 here is CAWSVRGSGTRMGEQYF. The CDR3 DNA reads TGTGCCTGGAGTGTACGGGGTAGCGGGACTCGTATGGGCGAGCAGTACTTC.